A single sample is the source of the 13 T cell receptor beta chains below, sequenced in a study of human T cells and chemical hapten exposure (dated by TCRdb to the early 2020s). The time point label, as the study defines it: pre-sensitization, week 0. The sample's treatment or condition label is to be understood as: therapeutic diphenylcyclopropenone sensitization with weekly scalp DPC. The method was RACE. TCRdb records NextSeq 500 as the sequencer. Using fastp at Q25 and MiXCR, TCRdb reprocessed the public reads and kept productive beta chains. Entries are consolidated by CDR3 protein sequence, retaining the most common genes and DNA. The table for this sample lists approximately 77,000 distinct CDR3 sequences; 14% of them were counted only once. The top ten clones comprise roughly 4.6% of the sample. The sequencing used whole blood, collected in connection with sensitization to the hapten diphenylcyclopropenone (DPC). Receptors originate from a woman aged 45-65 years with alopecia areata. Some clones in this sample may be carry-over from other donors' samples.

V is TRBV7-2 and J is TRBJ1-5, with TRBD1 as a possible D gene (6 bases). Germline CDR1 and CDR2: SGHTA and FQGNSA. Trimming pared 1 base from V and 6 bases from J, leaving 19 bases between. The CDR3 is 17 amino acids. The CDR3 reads CASSLVGVGAFSQPQHF. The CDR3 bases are TGTGCCAGCAGCTTAGTTGGCGTGGGGGCGTTCAGTCAGCCCCAGCATTTT.

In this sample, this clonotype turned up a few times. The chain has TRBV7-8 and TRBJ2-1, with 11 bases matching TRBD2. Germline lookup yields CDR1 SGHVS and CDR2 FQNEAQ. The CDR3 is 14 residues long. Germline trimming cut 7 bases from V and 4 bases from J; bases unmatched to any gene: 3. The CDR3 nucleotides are TGTGCCAGCAAGGGGACTAGCGGTTACAATGAGCAGTTCTTC. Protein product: CASKGTSGYNEQFF.

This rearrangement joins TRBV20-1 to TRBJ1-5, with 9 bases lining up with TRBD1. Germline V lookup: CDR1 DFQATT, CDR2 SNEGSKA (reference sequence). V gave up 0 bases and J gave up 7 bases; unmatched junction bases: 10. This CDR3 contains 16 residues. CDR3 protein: CSARDVRTGDSQPQHF. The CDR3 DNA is TGCAGTGCTAGAGATGTCAGGACAGGGGATAGCCAGCCCCAGCATTTT.

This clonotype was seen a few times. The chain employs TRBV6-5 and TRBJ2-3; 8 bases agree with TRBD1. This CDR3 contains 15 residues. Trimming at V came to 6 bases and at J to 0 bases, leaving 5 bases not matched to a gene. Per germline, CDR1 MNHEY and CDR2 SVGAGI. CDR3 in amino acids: CASSFQGASTDTQYF. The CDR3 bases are TGTGCCAGCAGCTTCCAGGGGGCTAGCACAGATACGCAGTATTTT.

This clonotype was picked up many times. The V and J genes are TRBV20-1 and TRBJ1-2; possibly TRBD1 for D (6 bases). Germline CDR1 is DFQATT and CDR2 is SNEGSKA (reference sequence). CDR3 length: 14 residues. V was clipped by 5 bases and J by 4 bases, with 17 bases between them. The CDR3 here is CSAPTPGHPYGYTF. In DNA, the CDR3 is TGCAGTGCTCCCACTCCGGGACACCCCTATGGCTACACCTTC.

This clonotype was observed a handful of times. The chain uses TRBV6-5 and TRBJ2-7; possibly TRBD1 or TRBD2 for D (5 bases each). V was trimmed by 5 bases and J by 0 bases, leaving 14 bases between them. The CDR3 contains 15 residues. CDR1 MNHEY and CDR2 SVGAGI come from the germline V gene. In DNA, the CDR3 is TGTGCCAGCAGTCCCGGCCGGGGCGCCTCCTACGAGCAGTACTTC. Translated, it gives CASSPGRGASYEQYF.

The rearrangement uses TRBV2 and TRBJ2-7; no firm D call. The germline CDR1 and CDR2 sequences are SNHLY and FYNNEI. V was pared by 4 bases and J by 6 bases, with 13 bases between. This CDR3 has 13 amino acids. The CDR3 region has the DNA TGTGCCAGCAGTGTTGACCGAGGTCCCGAGCAGTACTTC. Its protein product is CASSVDRGPEQYF.

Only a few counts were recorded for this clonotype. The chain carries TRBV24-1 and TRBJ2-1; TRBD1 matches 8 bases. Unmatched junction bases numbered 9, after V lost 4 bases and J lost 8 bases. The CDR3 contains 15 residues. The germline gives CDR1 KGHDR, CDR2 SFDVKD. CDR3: CATSDRTGYFDEQFF. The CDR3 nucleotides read TGTGCCACCAGTGACCGGACAGGGTATTTCGATGAGCAGTTCTTC.

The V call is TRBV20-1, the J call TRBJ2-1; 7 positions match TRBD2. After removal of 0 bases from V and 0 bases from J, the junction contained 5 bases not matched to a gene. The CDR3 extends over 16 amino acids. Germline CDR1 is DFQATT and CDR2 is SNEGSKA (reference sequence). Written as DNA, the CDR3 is TGCAGTGCTAGAGATTGGGCGGGAGTCTCCTACAATGAGCAGTTCTTC. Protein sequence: CSARDWAGVSYNEQFF.

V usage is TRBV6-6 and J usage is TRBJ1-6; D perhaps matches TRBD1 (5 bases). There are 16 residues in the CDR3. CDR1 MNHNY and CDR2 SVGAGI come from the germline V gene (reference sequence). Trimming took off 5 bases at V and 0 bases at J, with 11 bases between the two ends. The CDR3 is CASSPRQSSYNSPLHF. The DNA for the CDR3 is TGTGCCAGCAGTCCGCGACAGAGCTCCTATAATTCACCCCTCCACTTT.

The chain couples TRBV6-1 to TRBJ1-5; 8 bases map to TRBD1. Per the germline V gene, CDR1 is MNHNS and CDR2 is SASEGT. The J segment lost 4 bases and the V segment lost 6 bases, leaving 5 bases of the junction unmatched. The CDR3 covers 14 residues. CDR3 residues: CASSRDRTNQPQHF. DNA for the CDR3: TGTGCCAGCAGCCGGGACAGGACAAATCAGCCCCAGCATTTT.

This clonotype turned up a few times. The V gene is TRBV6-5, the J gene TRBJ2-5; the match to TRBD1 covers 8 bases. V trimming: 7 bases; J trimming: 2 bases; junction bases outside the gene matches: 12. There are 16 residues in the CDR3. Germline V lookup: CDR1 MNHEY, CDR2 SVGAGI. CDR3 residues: CASNPSLGQGQETQYF. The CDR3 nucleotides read TGTGCCAGCAACCCTAGTCTCGGACAGGGACAAGAGACCCAGTACTTC.

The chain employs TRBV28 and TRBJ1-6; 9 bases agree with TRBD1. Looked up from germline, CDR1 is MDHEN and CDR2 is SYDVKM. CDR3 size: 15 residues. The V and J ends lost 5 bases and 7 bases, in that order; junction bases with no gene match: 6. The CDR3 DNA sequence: TGTGCCAGCAGTCCGGGCGGACAGGGGAATTCACCCCTCCACTTT. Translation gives CASSPGGQGNSPLHF.